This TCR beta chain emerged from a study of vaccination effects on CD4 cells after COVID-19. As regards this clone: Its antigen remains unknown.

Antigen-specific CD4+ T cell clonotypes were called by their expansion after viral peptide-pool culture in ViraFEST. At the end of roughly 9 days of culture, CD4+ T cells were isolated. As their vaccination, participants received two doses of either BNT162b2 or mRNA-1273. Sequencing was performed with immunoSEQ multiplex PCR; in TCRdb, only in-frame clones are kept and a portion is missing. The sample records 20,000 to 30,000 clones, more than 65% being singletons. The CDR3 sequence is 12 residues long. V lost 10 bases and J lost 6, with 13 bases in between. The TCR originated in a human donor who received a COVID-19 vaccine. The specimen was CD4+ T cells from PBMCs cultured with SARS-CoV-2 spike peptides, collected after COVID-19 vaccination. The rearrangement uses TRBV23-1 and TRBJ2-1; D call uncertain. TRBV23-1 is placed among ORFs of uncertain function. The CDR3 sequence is CAKYQPFNEQFF. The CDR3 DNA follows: TGCGCCAAGTACCAGCCTTTCAATGAGCAGTTCTTC.